This TCR beta chain came from a study of identical twins. General observations from the study: The degree of excess twin sharing was weaker in beta out-of-frame sequences. Analyses based on zero insertions could be partly confounded by invariant MAIT and iNKT cells.

Each cDNA held unique molecular identifiers, and template switching gave it a universal primer site. One entry per CDR3 protein, called by TCRdb with MiXCR from the 5' RACE reads. The sample yields approximately 230,000 distinct CDR3 sequences, about 14% seen once. A word on this clonotype: The antigen is not known.

The CDR3 sequence is 13 residues long. In germline, CDR1 is SGHNT, CDR2 YYREEE (reference sequence). Trimming removed 2 bases at V and 9 bases at J, with 12 bases between. This rearrangement joins TRBV5-4 to TRBJ1-5, with D unclear. The receptor comes from a woman under 30 in good health. Material for sequencing was memory (CD45RO+) T cells sorted from blood. Here the CDR3 DNA reads TGTGCCAGCAGCTTCGACGGGTTAGGGCCCCAGCATTTT. Protein product: CASSFDGLGPQHF.